This T cell receptor beta chain was recovered during a study of response to subunit inactivated influenza vaccine. From germline, CDR1 is SGHRS and CDR2 YFSETQ. CDR3 length equals 15 residues. V trimming: 4 bases; J trimming: 4 bases; junction bases outside the gene matches: 10. MiXCR was run by TCRdb on the RT-PCR reads, yielding one entry per CDR3 protein. Of about 540,000 distinct CDR3 sequences listed, roughly 23% were seen once; the top ten hold approximately 3%. The sample was also reused in another study, on T cells expressing NK-cell markers. That study adds: As the method of synthesis, 5'RACE template switching with UMIs yielded TCR beta cDNA. Among the eight sequenced donors, seven tested HCMV-seropositive and one tested seronegative. Each of a handful of donors carried dominant NKG2C+ clonotypes accounting for about 1.0-8% of CD8+ T cells.

The material sequenced was CD4+ T cells sorted from PBMCs, taken 11 to 12 days after vaccination. This receptor was taken from a man aged 50 to 60 who received an inactivated influenza vaccine. The gene calls are TRBV5-1 and TRBJ1-2, with 7 nucleotides matching TRBD1. CDR3 amino acids: CASSVPTGVPYGYTF. The CDR3 DNA follows: TGCGCCAGCAGCGTACCAACAGGGGTACCCTATGGCTACACCTTC.